The subject of this entry is one T cell receptor beta chain. What it binds is unknown. The data originate from a study of T cell responses to AZD1222 COVID-19 vaccine. Findings and caveats of the study: Seropositivity was recorded at baseline in only 6 or 7 AZD1222 recipients.

Sequencing was performed with immunoSEQ multiplex PCR; in TCRdb, only in-frame clones are kept and a portion is missing. The sample records tens of thousands of clones, 85% to 90% being singletons. This sequence originates from an adult in good health. The material sequenced was peripheral blood, taken on day 0 of AZD1222 vaccination.

The CDR3 nucleotides are TGTGCCAGCAGTTTCGAGAAGAACTATGGCTACACCTTC. It is translated as CASSFEKNYGYTF. The V call is TRBV12-3 or TRBV12-4, the J call TRBJ1-2; D ambiguous. V was trimmed by 3 bases and J by 2 bases, leaving 7 bases between them. This CDR3 is 13 amino acids long.